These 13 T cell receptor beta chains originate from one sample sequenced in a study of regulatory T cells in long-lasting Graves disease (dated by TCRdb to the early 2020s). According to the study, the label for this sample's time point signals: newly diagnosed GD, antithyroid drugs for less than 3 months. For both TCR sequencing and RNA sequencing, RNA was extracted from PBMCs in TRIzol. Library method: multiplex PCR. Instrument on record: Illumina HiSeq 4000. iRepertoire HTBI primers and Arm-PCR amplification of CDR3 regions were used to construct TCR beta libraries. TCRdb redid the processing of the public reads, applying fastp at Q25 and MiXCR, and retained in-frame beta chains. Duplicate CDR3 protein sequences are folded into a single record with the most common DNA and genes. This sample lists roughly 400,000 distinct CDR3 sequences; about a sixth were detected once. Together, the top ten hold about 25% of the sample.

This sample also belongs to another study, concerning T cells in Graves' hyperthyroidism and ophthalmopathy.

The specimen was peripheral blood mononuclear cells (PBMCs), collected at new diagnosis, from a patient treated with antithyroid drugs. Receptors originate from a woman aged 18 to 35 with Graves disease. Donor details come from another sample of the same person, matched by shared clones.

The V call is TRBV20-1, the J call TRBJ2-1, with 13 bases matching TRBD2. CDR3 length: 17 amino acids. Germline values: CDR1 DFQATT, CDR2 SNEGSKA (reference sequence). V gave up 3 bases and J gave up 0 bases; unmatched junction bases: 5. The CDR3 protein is CSARGLAGLSSYNEQFF. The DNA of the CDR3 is TGCAGTGCTAGGGGACTAGCGGGGTTGAGCTCCTACAATGAGCAGTTCTTC.

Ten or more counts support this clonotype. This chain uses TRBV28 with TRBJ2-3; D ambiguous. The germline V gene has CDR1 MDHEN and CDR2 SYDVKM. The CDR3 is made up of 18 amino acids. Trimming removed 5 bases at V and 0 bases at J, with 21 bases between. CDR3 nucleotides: TGTGCCAGCAGTCCAATTCGCTTCAGGAAAACTAGCACAGATACGCAGTATTTT. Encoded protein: CASSPIRFRKTSTDTQYF.

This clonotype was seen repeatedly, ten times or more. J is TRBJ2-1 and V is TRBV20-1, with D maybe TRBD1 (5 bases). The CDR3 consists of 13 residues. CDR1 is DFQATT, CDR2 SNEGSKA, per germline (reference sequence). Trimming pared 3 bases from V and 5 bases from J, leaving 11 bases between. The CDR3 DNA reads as TGCAGTGCTAGCGGTGGGGCCGACAATGAGCAGTTCTTC. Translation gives CSASGGADNEQFF.

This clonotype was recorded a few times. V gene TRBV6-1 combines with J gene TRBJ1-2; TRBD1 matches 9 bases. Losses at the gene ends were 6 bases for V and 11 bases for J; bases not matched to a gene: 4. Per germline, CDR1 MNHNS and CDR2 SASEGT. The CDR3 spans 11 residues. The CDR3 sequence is CASRATGGYTF. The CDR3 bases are TGTGCCAGCAGAGCGACAGGGGGATACACCTTC.

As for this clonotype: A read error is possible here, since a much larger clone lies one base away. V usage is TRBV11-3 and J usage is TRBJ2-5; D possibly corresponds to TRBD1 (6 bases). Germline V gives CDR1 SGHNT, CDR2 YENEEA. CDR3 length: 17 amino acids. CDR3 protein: CASSLEGTTTGQETEYF. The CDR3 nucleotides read TGTGCCAGCAGCTTAGAGGGGACAACGACAGGACAAGAGACCGAGTACTTC. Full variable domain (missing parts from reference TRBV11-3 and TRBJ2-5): EAGVVQSPRYKIIEKKQPVAFWCNPISGHNTLYWYLQNLGQGPELLIRYENEEAVDDSQLPKDRFSAERLKGVDSTLKIQPAELGDSAVYLCASSLEGTTTGQETEYFGPGTRLLVL.

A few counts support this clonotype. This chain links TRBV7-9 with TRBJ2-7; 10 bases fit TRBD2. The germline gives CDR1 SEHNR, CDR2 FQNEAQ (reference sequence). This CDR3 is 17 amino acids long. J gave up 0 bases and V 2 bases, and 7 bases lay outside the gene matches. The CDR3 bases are TGTGCCAGCAGCTTATCTAGCGGGAGCCTAAGCTCCTACGAGCAGTACTTC. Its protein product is CASSLSSGSLSSYEQYF.

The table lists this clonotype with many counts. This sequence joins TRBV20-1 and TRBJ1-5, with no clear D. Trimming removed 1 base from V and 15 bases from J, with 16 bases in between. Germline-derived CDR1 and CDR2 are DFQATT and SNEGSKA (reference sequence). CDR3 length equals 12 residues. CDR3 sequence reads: CSARGVGEMLHF. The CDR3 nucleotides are TGCAGTGCTAGAGGTGTCGGGGAAATGCTGCATTTT.

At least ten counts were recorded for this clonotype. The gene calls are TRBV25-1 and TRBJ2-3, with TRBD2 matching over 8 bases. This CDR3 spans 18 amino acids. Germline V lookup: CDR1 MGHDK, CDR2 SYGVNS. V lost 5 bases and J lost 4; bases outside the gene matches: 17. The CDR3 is CASSKLQRENTLPDTQYF. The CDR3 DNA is TGTGCCAGCAGTAAGCTGCAGCGGGAGAACACCTTACCAGATACGCAGTATTTT.

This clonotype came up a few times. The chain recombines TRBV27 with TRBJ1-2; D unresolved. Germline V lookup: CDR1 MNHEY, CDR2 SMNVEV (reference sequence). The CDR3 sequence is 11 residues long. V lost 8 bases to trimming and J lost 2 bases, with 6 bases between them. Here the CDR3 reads CASGRNYGYTF. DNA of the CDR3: TGTGCCAGCGGACGGAACTATGGCTACACCTTC.

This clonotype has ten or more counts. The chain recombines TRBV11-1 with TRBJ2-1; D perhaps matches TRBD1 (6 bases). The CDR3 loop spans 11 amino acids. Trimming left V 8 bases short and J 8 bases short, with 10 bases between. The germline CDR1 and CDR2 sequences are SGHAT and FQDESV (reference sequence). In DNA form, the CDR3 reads TGTGCCAGCCAGGGGAGCGATGAGCAGTTCTTC. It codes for CASQGSDEQFF.

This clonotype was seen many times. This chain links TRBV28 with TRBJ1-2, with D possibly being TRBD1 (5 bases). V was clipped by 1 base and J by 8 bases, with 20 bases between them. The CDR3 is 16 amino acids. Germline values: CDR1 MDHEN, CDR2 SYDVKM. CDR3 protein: CASSLYLEGRDGGYTF. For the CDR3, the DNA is TGTGCCAGCAGTTTATACCTGGAGGGCAGGGACGGGGGCTACACCTTC.

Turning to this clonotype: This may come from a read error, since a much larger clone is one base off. The CDR3 is CAGSSDVAEAFF. CDR3 nucleotide sequence: TGTGCCGGCAGTAGTGATGTGGCGGAAGCTTTCTTT. The chain employs TRBV28 and TRBJ1-1; D is ambiguous. Germline V gene lookup returns CDR1 MDHEN and CDR2 SYDVKM. The CDR3 length is 12 residues.

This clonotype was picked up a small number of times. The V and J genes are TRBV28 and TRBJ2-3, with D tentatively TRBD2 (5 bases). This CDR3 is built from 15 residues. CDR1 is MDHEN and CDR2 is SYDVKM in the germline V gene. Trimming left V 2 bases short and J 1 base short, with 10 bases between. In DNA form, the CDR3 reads TGTGCCAGCAGTTTAATTGCGGGTGGCACAGATACGCAGTATTTT. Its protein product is CASSLIAGGTDTQYF.